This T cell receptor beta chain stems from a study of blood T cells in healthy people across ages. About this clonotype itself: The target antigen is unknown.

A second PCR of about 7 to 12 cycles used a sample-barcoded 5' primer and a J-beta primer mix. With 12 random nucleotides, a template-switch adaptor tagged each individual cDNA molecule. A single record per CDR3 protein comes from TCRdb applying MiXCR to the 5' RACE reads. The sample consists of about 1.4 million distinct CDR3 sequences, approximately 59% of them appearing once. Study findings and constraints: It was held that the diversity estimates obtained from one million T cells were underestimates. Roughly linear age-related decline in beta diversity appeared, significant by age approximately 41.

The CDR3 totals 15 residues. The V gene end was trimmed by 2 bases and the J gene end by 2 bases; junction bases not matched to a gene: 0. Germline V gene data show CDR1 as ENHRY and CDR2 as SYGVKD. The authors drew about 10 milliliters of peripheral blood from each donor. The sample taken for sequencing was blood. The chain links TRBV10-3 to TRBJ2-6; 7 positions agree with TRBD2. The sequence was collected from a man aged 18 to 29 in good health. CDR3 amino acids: CAISEGGAGANVLTF. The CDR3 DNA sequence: TGTGCCATCAGTGAGGGGGGGGCTGGGGCCAACGTCCTGACTTTC.